This is a list of T cell receptor beta chains from one sample in a study of molecular identifiers for immune sequencing clone quantification. TCRdb redid the calling of the PCR reads with MiXCR, one entry per CDR3 protein. Among about 63,000 distinct CDR3 sequences listed, 15% to 20% were seen once. What was sequenced was naive CD8+ T cells from blood, with Jurkat cell RNA spiked in. The receptors stem from a human donor in good health. Some libraries in this study had Jurkat cell RNA spiked in. The CDR3 runs from the conserved cysteine through the conserved F or W. The D gene is left open where the match is weak. Only part of the rows carry a size: once, few, many, or a class if the clone is expanded.

CDR3 length	V gene	J gene	clone size	D gene	CDR3 protein	CDR3 DNA
16	TRBV2	TRBJ2-7	few	TRBD1	CASSEAHVGTVGEQYF	TGTGCCAGCAGTGAAGCCCACGTCGGGACAGTCGGCGAGCAGTACTTC
14	TRBV5-6	TRBJ2-7	many	TRBD2	CASSFGTSVDEQYF	TGTGCCAGCAGCTTCGGGACTAGCGTCGACGAGCAGTACTTC
11	TRBV6-5	TRBJ1-1	few	-	CASGSLLGAFF	TGTGCCAGCGGATCCCTCTTGGGAGCTTTCTTT
15	TRBV20-1	TRBJ2-1	-	-	CSAQEWRNSYNEQSF	TGCAGTGCCCAAGAGTGGCGGAATTCCTACAATGAGCAGTCCTTC
12	TRBV18	TRBJ2-1	-	-	CASSRGDFEQFF	TGTGCCAGCTCACGGGGAGATTTTGAGCAGTTCTTC
22	TRBV20-1	TRBJ2-3	many	TRBD2	CSALLILAGTSGSGLKRDTQYF	TGCAGTGCTCTTCTGATACTGGCTGGGACTAGCGGGAGTGGGTTGAAGCGAGATACGCAGTATTTT
15	TRBV27	TRBJ2-3	few	TRBD1	CAGSSRQGGTDTQYF	TGTGCCGGCAGCTCCCGACAGGGGGGGACAGATACGCAGTATTTT
16	TRBV5-1	TRBJ1-4	-	TRBD1	CASSSPWQGVNEKLFF	TGCGCCAGCAGCTCCCCTTGGCAGGGGGTTAATGAAAAACTGTTTTTT
18	TRBV10-1	TRBJ2-7	many	TRBD2	CASSDPTPGLAGAYEQYF	TGCGCCAGCAGTGACCCGACTCCTGGACTAGCGGGAGCGTACGAGCAGTACTTC
14	TRBV28	TRBJ2-7	many	-	CASIPLLAGHEQYF	TGTGCCAGCATCCCTTTGCTTGCAGGGCACGAGCAGTACTTC
14	TRBV6-6	TRBJ2-1	few	-	CASSSSPVYNEQLF	TGTGCCAGCAGTTCCTCACCGGTATACAATGAGCAGCTCTTC
14	TRBV10-2	TRBJ2-5	many	TRBD1	CASSPWDSGETQYF	TGCGCCAGCAGCCCTTGGGACAGCGGAGAGACCCAGTACTTC
15	TRBV5-1	TRBJ2-7	-	-	CASRSGTGPPYEQYF	TGCGCCAGCAGGTCCGGGACGGGACCCCCCTACGAGCAGTACTTC
15	TRBV4-2	TRBJ2-7	-	TRBD2	CASSHRTSPSYEQYF	TGTGCCAGCAGCCATAGGACTAGCCCTTCCTACGAGCAGTACTTC
15	TRBV6-6	TRBJ1-2	many	TRBD1	CASSSLRTGGYGYTF	TGTGCCAGCAGTTCCTTGCGGACAGGGGGTTATGGCTACACCTTC
15	TRBV7-8	TRBJ2-1	-	TRBD2	CASSETSGRRDEQFF	TGTGCCAGCAGCGAGACTAGCGGGAGACGCGATGAGCAGTTCTTC
16	TRBV28	TRBJ2-1	many	-	CASSSPPKTTYNEQFF	TGTGCCAGCAGCTCCCCCCCTAAAACCACCTACAATGAGCAGTTCTTC
17	TRBV19	TRBJ2-1	-	-	CASSIVPGWETFNEQFF	TGTGCCAGTAGTATAGTCCCAGGGTGGGAAACATTCAATGAGCAGTTCTTC
14	TRBV25-1	TRBJ2-5	many	-	CASSDPVTWETQYF	TGTGCCAGCAGTGATCCGGTTACCTGGGAGACCCAGTACTTC
14	TRBV27	TRBJ1-1	many	-	CASKSLLTGTEAFF	TGTGCCAGCAAGTCGCTCCTAACCGGCACTGAAGCTTTCTTT
12	TRBV29-1	TRBJ1-2	many	TRBD1	CSVGGQDYGYTF	TGCAGCGTGGGAGGACAGGACTATGGCTACACCTTC
11	TRBV27	TRBJ2-7	many	-	CASSTGYEQYF	TGTGCCAGCAGTACTGGCTACGAGCAGTACTTC
15	TRBV27	TRBJ1-1	many	-	CASSFSFGVNTEAFF	TGTGCCAGCAGTTTTTCCTTCGGAGTGAACACTGAAGCTTTCTTT
13	TRBV19	TRBJ2-3	few	-	CASSFPRTDTQYF	TGTGCCAGTAGTTTCCCACGCACAGATACGCAGTATTTT
15	TRBV6-6	TRBJ2-1	many	-	CASSWGDISYNEQFF	TGTGCCAGCAGTTGGGGGGATATCTCCTACAATGAGCAGTTCTTC
16	TRBV4-1	TRBJ2-1	many	-	CASSQVTGLHYNEQFF	TGCGCCAGCAGCCAAGTAACAGGACTACACTACAATGAGCAGTTCTTC
15	TRBV6-2/TRBV6-3	TRBJ2-7	medium-sized	-	CASSYSNGGPYEQYF	TGTGCCAGCAGTTACTCGAACGGCGGCCCCTACGAGCAGTACTTC
14	TRBV3-1	TRBJ2-7	-	-	CASGQKGLSYEQYF	TGTGCCAGCGGACAAAAGGGACTCTCCTACGAGCAGTACTTC
14	TRBV11-2	TRBJ2-4	many	-	CASAREYDKNIQYF	TGTGCCAGCGCCCGGGAGTATGACAAAAACATTCAGTACTTC
17	TRBV7-8	TRBJ2-1	many	-	CASSLPRDLPSYNEQFF	TGTGCCAGCAGCTTACCCCGGGACCTCCCCTCCTACAATGAGCAGTTCTTC
12	TRBV27	TRBJ1-5	many	-	CASSPGTQPQHF	TGTGCCAGCAGTCCAGGGACTCAGCCCCAGCATTTT
18	TRBV25-1	TRBJ2-4	many	TRBD2	CASREPQKLAVNLNIQYF	TGTGCCAGCAGGGAGCCCCAGAAGCTAGCGGTAAATCTAAACATTCAGTACTTC
16	TRBV20-1	TRBJ2-1	many	TRBD2	CSATPGERESYNEQFF	TGCAGTGCGACCCCCGGGGAGCGGGAGTCCTACAATGAGCAGTTCTTC
14	TRBV4-1	TRBJ2-1	many	-	CASSQQYFPDEQFF	TGCGCCAGCAGCCAACAATATTTCCCCGATGAGCAGTTCTTC
16	TRBV19	TRBJ1-5	few	-	CASSIGQAISNQPQHF	TGTGCCAGTAGTATTGGGCAGGCCATTAGCAATCAGCCCCAGCATTTT
14	TRBV12-3/TRBV12-4	TRBJ2-2	many	TRBD1	CASNPTGSTGELFF	TGTGCCAGCAACCCGACAGGGTCCACCGGGGAGCTGTTTTTT
15	TRBV12-3/TRBV12-4	TRBJ2-3	few	TRBD2	CASSWTSGSTDTQYF	TGTGCCAGCTCCTGGACTAGCGGTAGCACAGATACGCAGTATTTT
17	TRBV27	TRBJ2-1	-	-	CASSLSVGLPSYNEQFF	TGTGCCAGCAGTTTATCTGTCGGGTTGCCCTCCTACAATGAGCAGTTCTTC
12	TRBV7-9	TRBJ2-1	many	TRBD1	CASSLGTGEGFF	TGTGCCAGCAGCCTGGGGACAGGCGAGGGGTTCTTC
15	TRBV6-1	TRBJ1-1	many	TRBD1	CASRIEDEGATEAFF	TGTGCCAGCAGGATCGAGGACGAGGGGGCCACTGAAGCTTTCTTT
12	TRBV29-1	TRBJ2-1	many	-	CSVPEGAGWQFF	TGCAGCGTTCCGGAGGGGGCAGGGTGGCAGTTCTTC
14	TRBV27	TRBJ1-1	many	-	CASSLALDATEAFF	TGTGCCAGCAGTTTGGCGCTAGACGCCACTGAAGCTTTCTTT